These 9 T cell receptor beta chains share one sample of origin, sequenced in a study of T cell responses to AZD1222 COVID-19 vaccine. Method: immunoSEQ multiplex PCR; TCRdb's copy keeps in-frame clones and lacks some. The sample holds about 83,000 clones, 70% to 90% seen once. The sequencing used peripheral blood, collected 28 days after the second AZD1222 dose. The source is an adult who received the AZD1222 COVID-19 vaccine.

The chain employs TRBV27 and TRBJ1-1; TRBD1 matches 8 bases. Germline CDR1 and CDR2: MNHEY and SMNVEV (reference sequence). This CDR3 region has 15 residues. J lost 5 bases, V lost 6 bases, and 11 bases had no gene match. The CDR3 reads CASRESGQGWTEAFF. The DNA of the CDR3 is TGTGCCAGCAGGGAATCCGGACAGGGATGGACTGAAGCTTTCTTT.

The rearrangement joins TRBV7-7 to TRBJ2-2, with D perhaps matching TRBD1 (5 bases). V was clipped by 5 bases and J by 4 bases, with 14 bases between them. The CDR3 consists of 15 residues. Germline V lookup: CDR1 SSHAT, CDR2 FNYEAQ (reference sequence). The CDR3, as DNA: TGTGCCAGCAGCCCCCAGGGATCGGGCACCGGGGAGCTGTTTTTT. Translated: CASSPQGSGTGELFF.

V usage is TRBV6-4 and J usage is TRBJ2-1; no definite D call. V lost 3 bases to trimming and J lost 9 bases, with 9 bases between them. Germline assignment: CDR1 MRHNA and CDR2 SNTAGT. The CDR3 covers 12 residues. The DNA for the CDR3 is TGTGCCAGCAGTGAGTTGAGGTTTGAGCAGTTCTTC. It encodes CASSELRFEQFF.

The chain carries TRBV6-2 or TRBV6-3 and TRBJ2-7, with TRBD2 matching 8 bases. V trimming: 5 bases; J trimming: 0 bases; junction bases outside the gene matches: 3. The CDR3 has 14 amino acids. CDR1 is MNHEY, CDR2 SVGEGT, per germline. In nucleotides, the CDR3 is TGTGCCAGCAGTAGGGGGACTAGCTCCTACGAGCAGTACTTC. It specifies CASSRGTSSYEQYF.

V and J are TRBV10-3 and TRBJ1-2; TRBD1 matches at 9 bases. The CDR3 runs to 14 residues. Germline CDR1 reads ENHRY; CDR2 reads SYGVKD. J lost 9 bases, V lost 3 bases, and 8 bases had no gene match. The CDR3 reads CAISDPGQGGSYTF. Written as DNA, the CDR3 is TGTGCCATCAGTGACCCGGGACAGGGAGGAAGCTACACCTTC.

This chain uses TRBV19 with TRBJ1-1, with TRBD1 as a possible D gene (5 bases). Germline assignment: CDR1 LNHDA and CDR2 SQIVND (reference sequence). The CDR3 covers 11 residues. Trimming left V 11 bases short and J 6 bases short, with 13 bases between. In DNA form, the CDR3 reads TGTGCCGTAGGGACTCCATCTGAAGCTTTCTTT. It encodes CAVGTPSEAFF. The full variable domain, in which reference TRBV19 and TRBJ1-1 provide the parts outside the CDR3, is DGGITQSPKYLFRKEGQNVTLSCEQNLNHDAMYWYRQDPGQGLRLIYYSQIVNDFQKGDIAEGYSVSREKKESFPLTVTSAQKNPTAFYLCAVGTPSEAFFGQGTRLTVV.

This clone was recorded a few times. The V and J genes are TRBV14 and TRBJ1-4; no reliable D call. The V gene lost 4 bases and the J gene lost 2 bases, with 14 bases spanning the gap. There are 16 residues in the CDR3. CDR1 is SGHDN, CDR2 FVKESK, per germline. This chain's CDR3 is CASSPADGGTNEKLFF. In DNA, the CDR3 is TGTGCCAGCAGCCCTGCGGACGGTGGGACTAATGAAAAACTGTTTTTT.

This clone was counted a few times. The rearrangement uses TRBV9 and TRBJ2-2; D ambiguous. The CDR3 runs 13 residues. CDR1 SGDLS and CDR2 YYNGEE come from the germline V gene. V lost 4 bases to trimming and J lost 1 base, with 5 bases between them. Here the CDR3 DNA reads TGTGCCAGCAGCCGCGAGAACACCGGGGAGCTGTTTTTT. This encodes CASSRENTGELFF. The variable domain in full, with the rest retrieved from reference TRBV9 and TRBJ2-2, is DSGVTQTPKHLITATGQRVTLRCSPRSGDLSVYWYQQSLDQGLQFLIQYYNGEERAKGNILERFSAQQFPDLHSELNLSSLELGDSALYFCASSRENTGELFFGEGSRLTVL.

This chain uses TRBV9 with TRBJ1-5; maybe TRBD1 (6 bases). Per the germline V gene, CDR1 is SGDLS and CDR2 is YYNGEE. V lost 0 bases and J 5 bases, leaving 12 bases between the germline ends. CDR3 length: 15 amino acids. CDR3 amino acids: CASSVEAGGHQPQHF. The CDR3 DNA reads as TGTGCCAGCAGCGTAGAGGCGGGGGGCCATCAGCCCCAGCATTTT.